This T cell receptor (beta chain) was sequenced for a study of response to subunit inactivated influenza vaccine. The CDR3 runs 13 residues. The V gene lost 7 bases and the J gene lost 6 bases, with 14 bases spanning the gap. Germline-derived CDR1 and CDR2 are SGHTA and FQGNSA. Note on this clonotype: Its antigen is currently unknown.

Study results and caveats: The authors put forward the suggestion that each seasonal influenza vaccination may bring in only a limited number of new T cells.

Via MiXCR, TCRdb re-called the RT-PCR reads, giving one row per CDR3 protein. Of more than 450,000 distinct CDR3 sequences listed, about 8% are singletons. The receptor was isolated from a man aged 50-75 years who received an inactivated influenza vaccine. The chain uses TRBV7-2 and TRBJ2-3; D remains ambiguous. The sample in question was PBMCs from blood, obtained less than 30 months after vaccination. CDR3 sequence reads: CASTLLQADTQYF. CDR3 sequence (DNA): TGTGCCAGCACCCTACTGCAGGCGGATACGCAGTATTTT.